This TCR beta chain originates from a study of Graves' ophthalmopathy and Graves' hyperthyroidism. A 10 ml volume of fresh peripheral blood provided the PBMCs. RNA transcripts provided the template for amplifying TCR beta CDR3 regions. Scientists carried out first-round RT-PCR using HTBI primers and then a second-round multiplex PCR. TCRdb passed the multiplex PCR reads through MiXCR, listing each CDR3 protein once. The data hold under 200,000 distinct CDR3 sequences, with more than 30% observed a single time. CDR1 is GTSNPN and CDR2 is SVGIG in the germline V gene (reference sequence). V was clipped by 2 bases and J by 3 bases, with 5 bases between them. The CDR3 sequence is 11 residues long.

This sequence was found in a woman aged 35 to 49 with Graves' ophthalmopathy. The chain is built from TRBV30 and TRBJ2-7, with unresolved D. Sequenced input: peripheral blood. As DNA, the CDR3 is TGTGCCTGGAGTAAGGGCTACGAGCAGTACTTC. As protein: CAWSKGYEQYF.